This record covers a single T cell receptor (beta chain). The sample is drawn from a study of blood T cell repertoires in COVID-19. The assay was immunoSEQ multiplex PCR, and TCRdb's table has in-frame clones only and misses some. The sample holds about 44,000 clones, 87% seen once. There are 15 residues in the CDR3. V gave up 5 bases and J gave up 0 bases; unmatched junction bases: 5. Per the germline V gene, CDR1 is LGHDT and CDR2 is YNNKEL (reference sequence). Input material: peripheral blood. V gene TRBV3-1 (or the pseudogene TRBV3-2) combines with J gene TRBJ2-3; 7 positions match TRBD2. The receptor was derived from a woman aged 80 or over in a cohort sampled during active or convalescent COVID-19. The CDR3 sequence: CASSERGLSTDTQYF. CDR3 coding DNA: TGTGCCAGCAGCGAGCGGGGACTAAGCACAGATACGCAGTATTTT.